This TCR beta chain was recovered during a study of blood T cell repertoires in COVID-19. Study in general: Acute-phase and convalescent COVID-19 samples originated in the United States, Italy and Spain. The analysed material was cDNA or gDNA that came from T cells, B-cell-depleted T cells, or PBMCs.

Trimming removed 5 bases from V and 7 bases from J, with 18 bases in between. Germline CDR1 and CDR2: LNHDA and SQIVND (reference sequence). CDR3 length equals 14 residues. The authors' processing: Reference gene primer amplification gave estimated nucleated cell counts. Only in-frame clones appear in the TCRdb table, and some are missing; sequencing was by immunoSEQ multiplex PCR. That table supplies the V and J calls and clone size; D and trimming were determined from the DNA. The sample gives some 220,000 clones, about 85% of which show up once; approximately 12% is in the top ten. Input material: peripheral blood. The origin of this receptor is a woman aged 18-29 years who had recovered from COVID-19. The chain has TRBV19 and TRBJ2-7; weak D call: TRBD2 (6 bases). The CDR3 is CASSFGGGSWEQYF. CDR3 sequence (DNA): TGTGCCAGTAGTTTTGGTGGAGGGTCATGGGAGCAGTACTTC.